Listed here is a single T cell receptor beta chain. The antigen is unknown. This record comes from a study of blood T cells in healthy people across ages. Regarding the study as a whole: Long-lived donors had more naive CD4+ cells and higher diversity than aged donors. Because donor CMV status was unknown, expanded clonotype changes were possibly confounded.

The CDR3 runs 13 residues. Trimming took off 3 bases at V and 7 bases at J, with 10 bases between the two ends. Germline CDR1 is SGHVS and CDR2 is FQNEAQ. Sample-barcoded 5' priming and a J-beta primer mix drove a second PCR of about 6 to 12 cycles. Paired-end reads containing CDR3 totaled no fewer than 2.5 million for each sample. MiXCR, run by TCRdb on the 5' RACE reads, gives a single entry per CDR3 protein. The sample lists fewer than 2,000,000 distinct CDR3 sequences, about 39% occurring once. This chain joins TRBV7-8 and TRBJ2-1; D is undetermined. The source material was blood. The sequence was obtained from a human donor in good health. CDR3 in DNA: TGTGCCAGCAGCTTTAAAATGGGTAATGAGCAGTTCTTC. Amino acid sequence: CASSFKMGNEQFF.